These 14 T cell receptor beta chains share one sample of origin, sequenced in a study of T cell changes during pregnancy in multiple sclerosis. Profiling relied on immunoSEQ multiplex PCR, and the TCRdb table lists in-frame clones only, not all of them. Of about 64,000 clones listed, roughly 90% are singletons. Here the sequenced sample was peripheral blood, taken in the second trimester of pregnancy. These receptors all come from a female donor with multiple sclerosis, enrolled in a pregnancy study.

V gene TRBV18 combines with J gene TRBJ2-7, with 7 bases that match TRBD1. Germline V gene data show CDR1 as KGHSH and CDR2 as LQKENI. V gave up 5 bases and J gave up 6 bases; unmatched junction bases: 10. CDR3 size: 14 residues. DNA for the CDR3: TGTGCCAGCTCAGCAAACGACAGGGTCTCCGAGCAGTACTTC. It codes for CASSANDRVSEQYF.

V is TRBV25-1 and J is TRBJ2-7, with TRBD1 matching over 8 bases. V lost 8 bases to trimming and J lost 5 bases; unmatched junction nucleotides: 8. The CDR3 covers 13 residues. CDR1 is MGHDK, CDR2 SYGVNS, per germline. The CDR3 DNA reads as TGTGCCAGCGGCAGGGGGCGCGGCGACGAGCAGTACTTC. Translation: CASGRGRGDEQYF.

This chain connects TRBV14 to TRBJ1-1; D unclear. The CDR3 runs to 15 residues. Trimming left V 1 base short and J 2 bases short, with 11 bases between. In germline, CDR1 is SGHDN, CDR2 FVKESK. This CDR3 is CASSQVRGYNTEAFF. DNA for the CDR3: TGTGCCAGCAGCCAAGTCCGGGGTTACAACACTGAAGCTTTCTTT.

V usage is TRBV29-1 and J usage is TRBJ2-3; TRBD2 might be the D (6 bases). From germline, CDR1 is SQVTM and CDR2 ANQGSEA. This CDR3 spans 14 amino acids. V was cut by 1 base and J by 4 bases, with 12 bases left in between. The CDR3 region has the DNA TGCAGCGTTGAAGGAGGGTCGGGGGCAGATACGCAGTATTTT. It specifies CSVEGGSGADTQYF.

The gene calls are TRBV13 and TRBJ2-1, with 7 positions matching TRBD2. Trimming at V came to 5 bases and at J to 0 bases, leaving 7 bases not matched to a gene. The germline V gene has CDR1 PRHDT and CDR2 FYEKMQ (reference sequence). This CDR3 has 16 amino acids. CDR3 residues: CASSVKRDLSYNEQFF. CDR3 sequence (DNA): TGTGCCAGCAGCGTAAAGCGGGACCTCTCCTACAATGAGCAGTTCTTC.

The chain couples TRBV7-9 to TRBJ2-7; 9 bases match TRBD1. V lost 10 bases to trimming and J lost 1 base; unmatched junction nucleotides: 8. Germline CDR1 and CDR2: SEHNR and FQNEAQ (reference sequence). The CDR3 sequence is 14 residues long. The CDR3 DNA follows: TGTGCCATATCCGGGACAGGGACGTCCTACGAGCAGTACTTC. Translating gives CAISGTGTSYEQYF.

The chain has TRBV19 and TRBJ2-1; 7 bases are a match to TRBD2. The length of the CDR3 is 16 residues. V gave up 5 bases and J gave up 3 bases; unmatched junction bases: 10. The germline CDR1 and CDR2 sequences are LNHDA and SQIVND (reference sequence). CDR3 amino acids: CASSRGSGAYYNEQFF. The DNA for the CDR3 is TGTGCCAGTAGTCGGGGCAGCGGGGCCTACTACAATGAGCAGTTCTTC. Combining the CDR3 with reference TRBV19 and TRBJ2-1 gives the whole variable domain DGGITQSPKYLFRKEGQNVTLSCEQNLNHDAMYWYRQDPGQGLRLIYYSQIVNDFQKGDIAEGYSVSREKKESFPLTVTSAQKNPTAFYLCASSRGSGAYYNEQFFGPGTRLTVL.

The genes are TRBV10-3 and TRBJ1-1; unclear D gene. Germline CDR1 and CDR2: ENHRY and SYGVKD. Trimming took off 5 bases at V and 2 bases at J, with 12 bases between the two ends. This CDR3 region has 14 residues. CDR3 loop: CAISREGSNTEAFF. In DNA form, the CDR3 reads TGTGCCATCAGTAGGGAGGGAAGTAACACTGAAGCTTTCTTT.

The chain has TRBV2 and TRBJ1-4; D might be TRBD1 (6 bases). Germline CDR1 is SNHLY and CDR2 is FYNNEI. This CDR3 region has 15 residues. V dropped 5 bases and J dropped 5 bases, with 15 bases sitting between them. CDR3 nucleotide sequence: TGTGCCAGCAGTTTTCCCCGGGGGGGCAATGAAAAACTGTTTTTT. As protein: CASSFPRGGNEKLFF. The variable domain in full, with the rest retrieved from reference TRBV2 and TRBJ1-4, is EPEVTQTPSHQVTQMGQEVILRCVPISNHLYFYWYRQILGQKVEFLVSFYNNEISEKSEIFDDQFSVERPDGSNFTLKIRSTKLEDSAMYFCASSFPRGGNEKLFFGSGTQLSVL.

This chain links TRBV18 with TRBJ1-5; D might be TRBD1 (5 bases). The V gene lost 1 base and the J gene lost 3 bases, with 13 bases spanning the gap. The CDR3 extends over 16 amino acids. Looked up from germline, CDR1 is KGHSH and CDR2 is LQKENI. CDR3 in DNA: TGTGCCAGCTCACCACGCGGGGCCGCCTCCAATCAGCCCCAGCATTTT. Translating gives CASSPRGAASNQPQHF.

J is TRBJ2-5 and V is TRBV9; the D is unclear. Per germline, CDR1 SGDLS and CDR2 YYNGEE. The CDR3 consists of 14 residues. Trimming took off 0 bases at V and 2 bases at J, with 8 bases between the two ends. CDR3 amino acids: CASSVGVGQETQYF. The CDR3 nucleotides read TGTGCCAGCAGCGTAGGAGTCGGGCAAGAGACCCAGTACTTC.

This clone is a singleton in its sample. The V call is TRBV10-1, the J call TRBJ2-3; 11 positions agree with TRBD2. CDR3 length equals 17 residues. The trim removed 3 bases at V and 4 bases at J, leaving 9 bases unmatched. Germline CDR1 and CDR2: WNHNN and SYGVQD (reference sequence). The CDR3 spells CASSDSKLAGGPDTQYF. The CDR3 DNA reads TGCGCCAGCAGTGACAGCAAGCTAGCGGGAGGTCCAGATACGCAGTATTTT.

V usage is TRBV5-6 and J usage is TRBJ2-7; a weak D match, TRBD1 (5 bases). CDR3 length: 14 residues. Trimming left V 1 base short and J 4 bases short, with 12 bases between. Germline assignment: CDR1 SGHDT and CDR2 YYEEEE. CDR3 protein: CASSLSDKIYEQYF. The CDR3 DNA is TGTGCCAGCAGCTTGTCGGACAAGATTTACGAGCAGTACTTC.

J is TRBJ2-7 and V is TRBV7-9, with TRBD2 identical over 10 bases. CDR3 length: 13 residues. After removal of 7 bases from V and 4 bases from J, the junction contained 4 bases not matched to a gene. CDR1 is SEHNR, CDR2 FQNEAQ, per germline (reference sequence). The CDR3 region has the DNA TGTGCCAGCACCGTTAGCGGGAGGTACGAGCAGTACTTC. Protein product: CASTVSGRYEQYF.